These T cell receptor beta chains were read from a single sample in a study of human T cells and chemical hapten exposure. One entry per CDR3 protein results from TCRdb running MiXCR on the RACE reads. This table holds roughly 380,000 distinct CDR3 sequences, 4% to 5.5% found once. This specimen was whole blood, taken in connection with sensitization to the hapten diphenylcyclopropenone (DPC). The receptors stem from a woman between 45 and 65 years old with alopecia areata. Some clones in this sample may be carry-over from other donors' samples. The CDR3 runs from the conserved cysteine through the conserved F or W. A D gene is named only where the DNA matches it firmly. The size of a clone is reported for some rows only, either as once, few or many, or as a class for expanded clones.

CDR3nt,CDR3aa,d_gene,abundance,j_gene,v_gene,len
TGTGCCAGCAGCTTGGAAAAGACCCAGTACTTC,CASSLEKTQYF,-,few,TRBJ2-5,TRBV5-6,11
TGTGCCAGCAGCTTGGGCACAGATACGCAGTATTTT,CASSLGTDTQYF,-,many,TRBJ2-3,TRBV7-9,12
TGTGCCAGCAGTTTATTGGGGCCCCACTATGGCTACACCTTC,CASSLLGPHYGYTF,-,many,TRBJ1-2,TRBV12-3/TRBV12-4,14
TGTGCCATCAGTGCCGGGACAGGGAATCAGCCCCAGCATTTT,CAISAGTGNQPQHF,TRBD1,many,TRBJ1-5,TRBV10-3,14
TGTGCCAGCCGAAGGGGTAGCAATCAGCCCCAGCATTTT,CASRRGSNQPQHF,-,many,TRBJ1-5,TRBV6-5,13
TGTGCCAGCAGTGGGGGGGGACAGGCAAACTACGAGCAGTACTTC,CASSGGGQANYEQYF,-,few,TRBJ2-7,TRBV6-1,15
TGCGCCAGCAGCTTGGCAGCGGGGAAAAACTATGGCTACACCTTC,CASSLAAGKNYGYTF,-,many,TRBJ1-2,TRBV5-1,15
TGTGCCAGCACCTCCAGGGGGCTGGAGACCCAGTACTTC,CASTSRGLETQYF,TRBD1,many,TRBJ2-5,TRBV5-6,13
TGTGCCAGCAGCTCCTCTACTAGCGGGGCTTCCTACAATGAGCAGTTCTTC,CASSSSTSGASYNEQFF,TRBD2,many,TRBJ2-1,TRBV6-5,17
TGTGCCAGCTCACCAGAGTCGGGGAGCTCCTACGAGCAGTACTTC,CASSPESGSSYEQYF,-,many,TRBJ2-7,TRBV18,15
TGTGCCACCAGTGGGGCCGGTTCGAGCACAGATACGCAGTATTTT,CATSGAGSSTDTQYF,-,many,TRBJ2-3,TRBV24-1,15
TGTGCCAGCAGCTTAGTTGGGACAGATCTTCGAGGCTACACCTTC,CASSLVGTDLRGYTF,TRBD1,few,TRBJ1-2,TRBV7-2,15
TGTGCCATCAGTGAGTCGGGGCAGCAGCAGCCCCAGCATTTT,CAISESGQQQPQHF,-,few,TRBJ1-5,TRBV10-3,14
TGTGCCAGCACCCCGGGACCGGGCTACGAGCAGTACTTC,CASTPGPGYEQYF,-,few,TRBJ2-7,TRBV12-3/TRBV12-4,13
TGTGCCAGCAGTTTTGCAGGTTTCGATACGCAGTATTTT,CASSFAGFDTQYF,-,-,TRBJ2-3,TRBV27,13
TGTGCCAGCAGTCTACGGGGGACTAGCGGGAGGCTGGGAGATACGCAGTATTTT,CASSLRGTSGRLGDTQYF,TRBD2,-,TRBJ2-3,TRBV7-9,18
TGTGCCAGCAGCGTGCTGGTCGGTGAAGCTTTCTTT,CASSVLVGEAFF,-,many,TRBJ1-1,TRBV11-2,12
TGTGCCAGTAGCCTAGCGGGAGGTCCCGGGGAGCTGTTTTTT,CASSLAGGPGELFF,TRBD2,few,TRBJ2-2,TRBV19,14
TGTGCCAGCAGCACAGGCGGGGGGGCCCACGGCACAGATACGCAGTATTTT,CASSTGGGAHGTDTQYF,TRBD2,many,TRBJ2-3,TRBV5-6,17
TGCGCCAGCAGCGGGGACGGCTTTGGGAATTCTGAAGCTTTCTTT,CASSGDGFGNSEAFF,-,few,TRBJ1-1,TRBV5-1,15
TGTGCCAGCAGTGCTGCCGGGACTAGGTCCTACGAGCAGTACTTC,CASSAAGTRSYEQYF,TRBD2,many,TRBJ2-7,TRBV6-1,15
TGTGCCACCAGCAACTTGGGGGCCTACGAGCAGTACTTC,CATSNLGAYEQYF,-,-,TRBJ2-7,TRBV15,13
TGCGCCAGCAGCCCTACCGGGACAGGCTGGAATGAAAAACTGTTTTTT,CASSPTGTGWNEKLFF,TRBD1,-,TRBJ1-4,TRBV4-1,16
TGTGCCAGCATGGCGGGAGGGGAAACCGGGGAGCTGTTTTTT,CASMAGGETGELFF,TRBD2,-,TRBJ2-2,TRBV6-5,14
TGTGCCAGCAGTCGGGGACTAGCGGGATTCAATGAGCAGTTCTTC,CASSRGLAGFNEQFF,TRBD2,many,TRBJ2-1,TRBV27,15
TGTGCCAGCAGCGTTACAGGGGGAACCGGGGAGCTGTTTTTT,CASSVTGGTGELFF,TRBD1,-,TRBJ2-2,TRBV9,14
TGTGCCAGCAGCCCCCCTCTGACGCGGAGCTCCTACGAGCAGTACTTC,CASSPPLTRSSYEQYF,-,few,TRBJ2-7,TRBV6-6,16
TGTGCCAGCAGTCCCTCGGCCGGGGGCAATCAGCCCCAGCATTTT,CASSPSAGGNQPQHF,-,many,TRBJ1-5,TRBV12-3/TRBV12-4,15
TGTGCCAGCACTGGACAGGGTGGTCAGCCCCAGCATTTT,CASTGQGGQPQHF,TRBD1,many,TRBJ1-5,TRBV6-2/TRBV6-3,13
TGTGCCAGCAGTGTGAAGGGAATAAGCACAGATACGCAGTATTTT,CASSVKGISTDTQYF,-,many,TRBJ2-3,TRBV2,15
TGTGCCTGGAGTCCCTTGAACACTGAAGCTTTCTTT,CAWSPLNTEAFF,-,-,TRBJ1-1,TRBV30,12
TGTGCCAGCTCACCACGGGCAGGGTCGAGCAATCAGCCCCAGCATTTT,CASSPRAGSSNQPQHF,-,-,TRBJ1-5,TRBV18,16
TGCAGTGCTCTACCGGGACAGGGGATTGAGCAGTTCTTC,CSALPGQGIEQFF,TRBD1,many,TRBJ2-1,TRBV20-1,13
TGTGCCAGCAGCTTTTCCGGGACAGGGAACACCGGGGAGCTGTTTTTT,CASSFSGTGNTGELFF,TRBD1,few,TRBJ2-2,TRBV13,16
TGTGCCAGCAGCCAAGAACCCCTAGCTGGAAATGAGCAGTTCTTC,CASSQEPLAGNEQFF,-,-,TRBJ2-1,TRBV4-2,15
TGCAGCTCCAGGCAGGGAGGATCCCACGAGCAGTACTTC,CSSRQGGSHEQYF,-,many,TRBJ2-7,TRBV29-1,13
TGTGCCAGCACAACAACAGGGGTGACCTACAATGAGCAGTTCTTC,CASTTTGVTYNEQFF,TRBD1,many,TRBJ2-1,TRBV12-3/TRBV12-4,15
TGTGCCAGCAGTTTAGGGGCGGGGGTCCGTGAGACCCAGTACTTC,CASSLGAGVRETQYF,TRBD2,-,TRBJ2-5,TRBV12-3/TRBV12-4,15
TGCGCCAGCAGCCCGGGGACGGCGGGTACTGAAGCTTTCTTT,CASSPGTAGTEAFF,-,many,TRBJ1-1,TRBV5-1,14
TGTGCCAGCAGTCTTGCGGGGGCGCACGTGGGTGAGCAGTTCTTC,CASSLAGAHVGEQFF,-,many,TRBJ2-1,TRBV2,15
TGTGCCAGCAGCTTGTCGAGCGGGAGAAGCTCCTACGAGCAGTACTTC,CASSLSSGRSSYEQYF,TRBD2,few,TRBJ2-7,TRBV7-6,16
TGCGCCAGCAGCCAAGTCCCAGGGGCGAATGAGCAGTTCTTC,CASSQVPGANEQFF,-,-,TRBJ2-1,TRBV4-1,14
TGTGCCAGCAGCTTAGAGCGGGGGAGGACGCAGTATTTT,CASSLERGRTQYF,TRBD2,-,TRBJ2-3,TRBV7-2,13
TGTGCCAGCAGCCAAGATTATGGAGTACGGACTAGCGGGAAACGCTACGAGCAGTACTTC,CASSQDYGVRTSGKRYEQYF,TRBD2,few,TRBJ2-7,TRBV3-1,20
TGTGCCAGCAGCTTAGCCTCGCGGGGGTCTAGCACAGATACGCAGTATTTT,CASSLASRGSSTDTQYF,TRBD2,few,TRBJ2-3,TRBV7-2,17
TGTGCCAGTAGCGATCCAGGTGCCTCTGTTGTTAACTATGGCTACACCTTC,CASSDPGASVVNYGYTF,-,many,TRBJ1-2,TRBV19,17
TGTGCCAGCAGCCCCAGGGGCTGGTACGAGCAGTACTTC,CASSPRGWYEQYF,-,-,TRBJ2-7,TRBV7-9,13
TGCAGTGCTCGATCAGGACAGGGGGCCACCGGGGAGCTGTTTTTT,CSARSGQGATGELFF,TRBD1,few,TRBJ2-2,TRBV20-1,15
TGTGCCAGCAGTTTCGGGACAGGGGGTGGCGAGCAGTACTTC,CASSFGTGGGEQYF,TRBD1,-,TRBJ2-7,TRBV6-5,14
TGTGCCATCAGTGCCCGTGAAAAACGGGGCCTCACCGGGGAGCTGTTTTTT,CAISAREKRGLTGELFF,-,many,TRBJ2-2,TRBV10-3,17
TGTGCCAGCAGTTCCCGACCAGGCGGGGTTATCAATCAGCCCCAGCATTTT,CASSSRPGGVINQPQHF,-,many,TRBJ1-5,TRBV6-5,17
TGTGCCAGCAGCTTTAAGCGGGATGTTTGGGCCAAAAACATTCAGTACTTC,CASSFKRDVWAKNIQYF,TRBD2,many,TRBJ2-4,TRBV7-2,17